Shown below are 9 T cell receptor beta chains from a single sample sequenced in a study of cytomegalovirus exposure and HLA in healthy donors. The primer mix had 60 Vbeta and 13 Jbeta primers. Using immunoSEQ multiplex PCR, the repertoire was profiled, and TCRdb retains in-frame clones only, with some absent. This sample has 150,000 to 250,000 clones; 82% occur once, and the top ten carry roughly 0.097%. Sequenced input: PBMCs. These receptors were collected from a boy under 10 years old in good health and CMV-seronegative.

The chain is built from TRBV2 and TRBJ1-6; 8 positions agree with TRBD1. This CDR3 comprises 15 residues. J was trimmed by 0 bases and V by 6 bases; bases with no gene match: 1. Germline CDR1 and CDR2: SNHLY and FYNNEI. This CDR3 reads CASRDRASYNSPLHF. DNA for the CDR3: TGTGCCAGCAGGGACAGGGCCTCCTATAATTCACCCCTCCACTTT. The variable domain in full, completed from reference TRBV2 and TRBJ1-6, reads EPEVTQTPSHQVTQMGQEVILRCVPISNHLYFYWYRQILGQKVEFLVSFYNNEISEKSEIFDDQFSVERPDGSNFTLKIRSTKLEDSAMYFCASRDRASYNSPLHFGNGTRLTVT.

The chain employs TRBV10-3 and TRBJ1-1, with 7 bases identical to TRBD1. Germline V gene lookup returns CDR1 ENHRY and CDR2 SYGVKD. The J segment lost 4 bases and the V segment lost 2 bases, leaving 4 bases of the junction unmatched. The CDR3 is made up of 14 amino acids. In nucleotides, the CDR3 is TGTGCCATCAGTGAGACATCAGGGGGCACTGAAGCTTTCTTT. Translating it yields CAISETSGGTEAFF.

V is TRBV19 and J is TRBJ1-1; D not resolved. Deletions cut 4 bases from V and 1 base from J, with 16 bases between. There are 16 residues in the CDR3. Germline V CDR1 and CDR2: LNHDA, SQIVND (reference sequence). CDR3 bases: TGTGCCAGTAGTAGTGAGTACAGTCTCTCGAACACTGAAGCTTTCTTT. The encoded protein is CASSSEYSLSNTEAFF. Variable domain in full (rest from reference TRBV19 and TRBJ1-1): DGGITQSPKYLFRKEGQNVTLSCEQNLNHDAMYWYRQDPGQGLRLIYYSQIVNDFQKGDIAEGYSVSREKKESFPLTVTSAQKNPTAFYLCASSSEYSLSNTEAFFGQGTRLTVV.

This rearrangement joins TRBV6-6 to TRBJ1-2; the D gene is possibly TRBD1 (6 bases). CDR1 and CDR2 from the germline V gene are MNHNY and SVGAGI (reference sequence). V lost 5 bases, J lost 5 bases, and 21 bases lay in between. This CDR3 is 16 amino acids long. The CDR3: CASSRTDDRRKYGYTF. The CDR3 DNA is TGTGCCAGCAGTAGGACAGACGACCGTAGAAAGTATGGCTACACCTTC.

The rearrangement uses TRBV7-9 and TRBJ2-5, with D possibly matching TRBD1 (6 bases). The DNA end is a closer match to TRBJ2-7, so the J assignment may be wrong. The CDR3 consists of 12 residues. The germline V gene encodes CDR1 SEHNR and CDR2 FQNEAQ (reference sequence). CDR3 DNA sequence: TGTGCCAGCAGCATAACAGGGCACGAGCAGTACTTC. Its translation: CASSITGHEQYF.

In the case of this clone: Relative to the germline gene, one junction end is altered; a read error may explain this. The chain combines TRBV19 with TRBJ1-1, with TRBD1 as a possible D gene (6 bases). Looked up from germline, CDR1 is LNHDA and CDR2 is SQIVND (reference sequence). The CDR3 is made up of 11 amino acids. The CDR3 coding sequence is TGTGCCAGTAGTATGGGGGCGGCAGGAGGCTTT. Amino acids: CASSMGAAGGF.

The rearrangement links TRBV7-9 to TRBJ2-7, with unresolved D. Germline V gene data show CDR1 as SEHNR and CDR2 as FQNEAQ (reference sequence). This CDR3 is built from 13 residues. V shed 5 bases and J shed 2 bases, with 10 bases lying between them. CDR3 protein: CASSQRVTYEQYF. The CDR3, as DNA: TGTGCCAGCAGCCAAAGAGTCACCTACGAGCAGTACTTC.

The V and J genes are TRBV25-1 and TRBJ2-1; 7 nucleotides agree with TRBD2. Germline assignment: CDR1 MGHDK and CDR2 SYGVNS. CDR3 length: 14 residues. With V trimmed by 2 bases and J by 4 bases, 2 bases remained unmatched. This chain's CDR3 is CASSEAGEYNEQFF. The CDR3 coding sequence is TGTGCCAGCAGTGAAGCGGGGGAGTACAATGAGCAGTTCTTC.

The chain links TRBV29-1 to TRBJ1-4, with D tentatively TRBD1 (6 bases). In germline, CDR1 is SQVTM, CDR2 ANQGSEA. Trimming pared 5 bases from V and 3 bases from J, leaving 10 bases between. The CDR3 runs to 13 residues. CDR3 coding DNA: TGCAGCGTTAAGACAGGACCTAATGAAAAACTGTTTTTT. Its protein is CSVKTGPNEKLFF.